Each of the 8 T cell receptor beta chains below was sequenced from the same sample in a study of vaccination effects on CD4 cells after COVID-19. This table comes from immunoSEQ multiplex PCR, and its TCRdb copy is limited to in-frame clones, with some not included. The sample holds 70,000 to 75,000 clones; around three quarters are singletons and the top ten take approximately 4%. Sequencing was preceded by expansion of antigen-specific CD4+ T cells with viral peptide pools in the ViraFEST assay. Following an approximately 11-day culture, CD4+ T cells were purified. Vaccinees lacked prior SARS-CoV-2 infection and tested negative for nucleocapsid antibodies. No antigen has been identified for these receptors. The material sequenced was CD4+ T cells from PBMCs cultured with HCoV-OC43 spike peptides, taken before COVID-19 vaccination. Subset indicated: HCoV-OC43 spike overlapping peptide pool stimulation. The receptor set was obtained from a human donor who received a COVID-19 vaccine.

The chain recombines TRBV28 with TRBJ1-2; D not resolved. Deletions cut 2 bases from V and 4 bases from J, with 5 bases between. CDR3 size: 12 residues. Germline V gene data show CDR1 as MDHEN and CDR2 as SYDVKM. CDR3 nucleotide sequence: TGTGCCAGCAGTTTAATGACCTATGGCTACACCTTC. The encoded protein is CASSLMTYGYTF.

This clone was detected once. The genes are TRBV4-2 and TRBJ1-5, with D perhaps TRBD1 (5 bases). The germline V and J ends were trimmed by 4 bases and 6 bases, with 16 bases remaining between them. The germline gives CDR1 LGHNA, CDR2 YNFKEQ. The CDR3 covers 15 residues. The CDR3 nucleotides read TGTGCCAGCAGCCTGTTTGAGGGGATAGGTCAGCCCCAGCATTTT. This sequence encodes CASSLFEGIGQPQHF.

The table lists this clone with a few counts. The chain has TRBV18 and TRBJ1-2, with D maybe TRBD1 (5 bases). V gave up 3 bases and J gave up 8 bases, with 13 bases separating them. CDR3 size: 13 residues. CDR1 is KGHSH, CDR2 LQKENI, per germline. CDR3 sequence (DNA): TGTGCCAGCTCACCTTCTGGGTGGGGCGGCTACACCTTC. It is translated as CASSPSGWGGYTF.

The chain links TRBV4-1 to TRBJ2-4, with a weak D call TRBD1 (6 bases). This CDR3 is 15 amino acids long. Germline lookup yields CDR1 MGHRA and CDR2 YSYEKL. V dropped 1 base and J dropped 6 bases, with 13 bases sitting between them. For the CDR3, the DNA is TGCGCCAGCAGCCAAGGTTCAGGGGTGGCAAACATTCAGTACTTC. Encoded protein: CASSQGSGVANIQYF.

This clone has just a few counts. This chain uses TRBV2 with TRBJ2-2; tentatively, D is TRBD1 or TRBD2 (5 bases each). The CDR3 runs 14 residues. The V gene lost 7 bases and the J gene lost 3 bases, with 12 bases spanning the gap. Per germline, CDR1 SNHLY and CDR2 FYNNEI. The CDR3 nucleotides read TGTGCCAGCACCTCCCGGGGCTACACCGGGGAGCTGTTTTTT. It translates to CASTSRGYTGELFF.

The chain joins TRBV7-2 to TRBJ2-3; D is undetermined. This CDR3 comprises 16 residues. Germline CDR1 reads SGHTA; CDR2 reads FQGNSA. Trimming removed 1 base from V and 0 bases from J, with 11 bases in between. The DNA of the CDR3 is TGTGCCAGCAGCTTAGTAAGGGCAGTTAGCACAGATACGCAGTATTTT. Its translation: CASSLVRAVSTDTQYF. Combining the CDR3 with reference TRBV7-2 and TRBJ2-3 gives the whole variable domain GAGVSQSPSNKVTEKGKDVELRCDPISGHTALYWYRQSLGQGLEFLIYFQGNSAPDKSGLPSDRFSAERTGGSVSTLTIQRTQQEDSAVYLCASSLVRAVSTDTQYFGPGTRLTVL.

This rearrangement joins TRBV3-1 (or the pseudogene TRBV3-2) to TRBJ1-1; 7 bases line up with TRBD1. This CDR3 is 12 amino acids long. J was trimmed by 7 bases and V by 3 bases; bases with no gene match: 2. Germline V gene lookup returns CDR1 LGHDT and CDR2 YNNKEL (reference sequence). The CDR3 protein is CASSQDRFEAFF. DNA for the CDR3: TGTGCCAGCAGCCAGGACAGGTTTGAAGCTTTCTTT.

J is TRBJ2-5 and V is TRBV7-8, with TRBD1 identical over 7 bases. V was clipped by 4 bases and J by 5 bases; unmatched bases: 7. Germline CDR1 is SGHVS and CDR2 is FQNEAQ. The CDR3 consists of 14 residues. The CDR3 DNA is TGTGCCAGCAGCTCACAGGGGCAAATGGAGACCCAGTACTTC. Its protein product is CASSSQGQMETQYF.